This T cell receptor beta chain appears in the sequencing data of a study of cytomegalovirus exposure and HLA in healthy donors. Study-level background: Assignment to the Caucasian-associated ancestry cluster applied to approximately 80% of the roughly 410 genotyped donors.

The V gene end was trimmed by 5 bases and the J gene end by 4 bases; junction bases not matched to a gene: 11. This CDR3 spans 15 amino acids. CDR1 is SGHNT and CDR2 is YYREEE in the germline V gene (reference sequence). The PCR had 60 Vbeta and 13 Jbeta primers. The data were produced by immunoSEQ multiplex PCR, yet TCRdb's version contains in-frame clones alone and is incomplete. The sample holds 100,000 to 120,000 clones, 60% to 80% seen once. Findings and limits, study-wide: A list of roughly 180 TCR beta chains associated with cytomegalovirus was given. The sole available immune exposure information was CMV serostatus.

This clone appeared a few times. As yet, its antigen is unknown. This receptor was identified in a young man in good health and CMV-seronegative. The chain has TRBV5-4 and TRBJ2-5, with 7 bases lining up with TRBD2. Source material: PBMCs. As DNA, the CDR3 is TGTGCCAGCAGTCTCATTCCGGGAGGTGGAGAGACCCAGTACTTC. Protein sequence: CASSLIPGGGETQYF. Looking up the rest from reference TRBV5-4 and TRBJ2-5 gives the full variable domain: ETGVTQSPTHLIKTRGQQVTLRCSSQSGHNTVSWYQQALGQGPQFIFQYYREEENGRGNFPPRFSGLQFPNYSSELNVNALELDDSALYLCASSLIPGGGETQYFGPGTRLLVL.